This T cell receptor beta chain was profiled in a study of chemoradiotherapy in HPV16-positive cancers. Study-wide background: Two HPV16-positive patients' cells yielded candidate HPV-specific clones and common motifs. General study findings and limits: Candidate HPV-specific clones and E7-related TCR motifs grew in tumor during treatment. HPV-specific T cells were functionally defined from only a couple of HPV16-positive patients.

Repeated repertoire sampling spanned the course of chemoradiotherapy. For this clone: What it recognizes is unknown.

The CDR3 consists of 15 residues. Germline loops: CDR1 LNHDA, CDR2 SQIVND (reference sequence). The germline V and J ends were trimmed by 3 bases and 1 base, with 10 bases remaining between them. The assay was immunoSEQ multiplex PCR, and TCRdb's table has in-frame clones only and misses some. The table shows 7,000 to 8,500 clones, with about nine tenths occurring only once. This sequence joins TRBV19 and TRBJ1-5, with D perhaps matching TRBD1 (5 bases). The starting material was tumor tissue, obtained from a patient who underwent chemoradiotherapy. This sequence originates from a human donor with HPV-associated anogenital cancer. CDR3 loop: CASSIVRDSNQPQHF. DNA for the CDR3: TGTGCCAGTAGTATTGTCAGGGACAGCAATCAGCCCCAGCATTTT.